This paragraph covers one TCR beta chain sequence. Its antigen remains unknown. CDR1 and CDR2 (germline): LNHDA, SQIVND (reference sequence). The CDR3 sequence is 15 residues long. The trim removed 9 bases at V and 2 bases at J, leaving 9 bases unmatched. These data are taken from a study of shared clonotypes between healthy human individuals. Overall study results and limits: All-four-donor shared clonotypes had higher generation probabilities than non-shared clonotypes did.

Assay used: immunoSEQ multiplex PCR; TCRdb lists only in-frame clones, some missing. The sample includes around 1,100,000 clones, about 80% seen only once; the top ten take almost 0.9%. The sequenced material came from memory CD4+ T cells from PBMCs. Subset denoted: CD45RA-negative fraction. This chain uses TRBV19 with TRBJ2-1, with 8 bases that match TRBD1. The TCR was taken from a man between 18 and 29 years old in good health. Some clones in this sample may be carry-over from other donors' samples. This CDR3 is CASRLGTGTYNEQFF. The CDR3 DNA follows: TGTGCCAGCAGGCTCGGGACAGGAACCTACAATGAGCAGTTCTTC.